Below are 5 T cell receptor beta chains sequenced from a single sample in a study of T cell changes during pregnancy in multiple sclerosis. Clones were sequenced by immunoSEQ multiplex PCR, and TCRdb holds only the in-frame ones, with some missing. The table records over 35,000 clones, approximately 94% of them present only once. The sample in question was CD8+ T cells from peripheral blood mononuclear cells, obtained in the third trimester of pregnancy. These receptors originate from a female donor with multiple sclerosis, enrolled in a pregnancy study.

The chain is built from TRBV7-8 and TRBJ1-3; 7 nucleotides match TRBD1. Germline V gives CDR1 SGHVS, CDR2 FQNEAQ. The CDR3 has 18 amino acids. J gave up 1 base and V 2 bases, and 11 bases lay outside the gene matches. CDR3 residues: CASSLSGTAVLSGNTIYF. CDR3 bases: TGTGCCAGCAGCTTATCCGGGACAGCGGTTCTATCTGGAAACACCATATATTTT.

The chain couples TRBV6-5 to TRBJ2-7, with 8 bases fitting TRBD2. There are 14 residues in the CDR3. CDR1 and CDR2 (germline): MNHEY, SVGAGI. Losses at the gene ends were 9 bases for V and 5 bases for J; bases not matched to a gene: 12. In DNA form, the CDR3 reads TGTGCCAGTTCCGGGGGGGTGAGGGACGACGAGCAGTACTTC. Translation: CASSGGVRDDEQYF.

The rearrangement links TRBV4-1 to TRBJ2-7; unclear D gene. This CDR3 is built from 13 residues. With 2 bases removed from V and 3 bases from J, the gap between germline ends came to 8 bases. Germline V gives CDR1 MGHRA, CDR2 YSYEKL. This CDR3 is CASSQLWHYEQYF. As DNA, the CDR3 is TGCGCCAGCAGCCAACTCTGGCACTACGAGCAGTACTTC.

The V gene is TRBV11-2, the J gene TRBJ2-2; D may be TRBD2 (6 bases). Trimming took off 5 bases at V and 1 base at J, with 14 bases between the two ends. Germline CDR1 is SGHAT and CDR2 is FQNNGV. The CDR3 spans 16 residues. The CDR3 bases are TGTGCCAGCAGCCACACCGGAGGGCTGAACACCGGGGAGCTGTTTTTT. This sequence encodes CASSHTGGLNTGELFF.

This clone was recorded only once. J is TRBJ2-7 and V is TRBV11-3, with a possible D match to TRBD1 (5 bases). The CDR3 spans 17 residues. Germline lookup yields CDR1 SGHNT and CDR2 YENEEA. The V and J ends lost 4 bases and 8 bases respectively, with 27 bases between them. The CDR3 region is CASSSRQRYYSRSKQYF. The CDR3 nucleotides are TGTGCCAGCAGCTCAAGACAGCGTTACTACTCGAGAAGCAAGCAGTACTTC.